The sequence of this TCR beta chain was determined in a study of cytomegalovirus exposure and HLA in healthy donors. Whole-study results and caveats: Certain indistinguishable V segments, among them TRBV6-2 and TRBV6-3, were excluded. Researchers reported in a later analysis that common viral pathogens appeared linked to several top clusters.

The CDR3 loop spans 15 amino acids. Looked up from germline, CDR1 is MDHEN and CDR2 is SYDVKM. The V segment lost 6 bases and the J segment 6 bases; nucleotides outside the gene matches: 8. The PCR employed 60 Vbeta primers together with 13 Jbeta primers. TCRdb's table, derived via immunoSEQ multiplex PCR, lists solely in-frame clones and lacks some. The sample contains under 150,000 clones, 63% of which appear only once. To note about this clone: Its antigen is unknown.

Sequencing input: PBMCs. V is TRBV28 and J is TRBJ2-7; 13 bases fit TRBD2. This clonotype was obtained from a man aged 35 to 55 in good health and CMV-seropositive. CDR3 DNA: TGTGCCAGCAGAGAGGGGACTAGCGGGATAGGCGAGCAGTACTTC. It yields the protein CASREGTSGIGEQYF. Full variable domain (remainder filled in from reference TRBV28 and TRBJ2-7): DVKVTQSSRYLVKRTGEKVFLECVQDMDHENMFWYRQDPGLGLRLIYFSYDVKMKEKGDIPEGYSVSREKKERFSLILESASTNQTSMYLCASREGTSGIGEQYFGPGTRLTVT.